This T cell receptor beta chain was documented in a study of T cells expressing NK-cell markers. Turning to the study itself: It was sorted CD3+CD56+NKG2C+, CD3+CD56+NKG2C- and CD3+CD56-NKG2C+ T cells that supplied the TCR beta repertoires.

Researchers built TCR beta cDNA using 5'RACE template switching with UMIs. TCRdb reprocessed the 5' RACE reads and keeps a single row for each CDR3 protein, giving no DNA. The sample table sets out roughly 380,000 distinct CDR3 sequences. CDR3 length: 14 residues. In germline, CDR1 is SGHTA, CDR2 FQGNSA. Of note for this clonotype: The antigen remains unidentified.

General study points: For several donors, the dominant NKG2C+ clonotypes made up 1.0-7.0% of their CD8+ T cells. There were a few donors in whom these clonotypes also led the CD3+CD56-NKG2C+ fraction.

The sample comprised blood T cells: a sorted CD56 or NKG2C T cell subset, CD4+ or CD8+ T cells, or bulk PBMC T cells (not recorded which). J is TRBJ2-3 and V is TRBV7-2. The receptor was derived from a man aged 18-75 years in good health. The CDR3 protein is CASSLGPSGDTQYF.